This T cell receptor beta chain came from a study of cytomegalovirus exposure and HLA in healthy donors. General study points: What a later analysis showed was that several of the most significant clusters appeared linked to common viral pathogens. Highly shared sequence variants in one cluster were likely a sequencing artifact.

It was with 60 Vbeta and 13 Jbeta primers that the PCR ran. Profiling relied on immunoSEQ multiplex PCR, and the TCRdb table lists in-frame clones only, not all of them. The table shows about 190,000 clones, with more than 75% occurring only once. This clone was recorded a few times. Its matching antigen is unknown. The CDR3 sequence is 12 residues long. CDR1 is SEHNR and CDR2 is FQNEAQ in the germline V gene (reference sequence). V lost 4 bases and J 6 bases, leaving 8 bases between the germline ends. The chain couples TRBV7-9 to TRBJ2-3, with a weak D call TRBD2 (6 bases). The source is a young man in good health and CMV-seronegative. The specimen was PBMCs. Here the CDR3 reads CASSSGTDTQYF. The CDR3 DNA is TGTGCCAGCAGCTCAGGGACTGATACGCAGTATTTT.